These 20 T cell receptor beta chains share one sample of origin, sequenced in a study of CD8 T cells in ankylosing spondylitis. TCRdb re-called the 5' RACE reads through MiXCR, storing one row per CDR3 protein. The top ten hold approximately 3.1% of the sample, which has roughly 130,000 distinct CDR3 sequences, around 15% seen once. Sequencing input: blood, either unsorted or a sorted T cell fraction (not recorded which). These receptors all stem from a female donor with ankylosing spondylitis or in good health (not recorded which).

This clonotype showed up just a few times. V and J are TRBV20-1 and TRBJ2-1, with 8 nucleotides matching TRBD2. V lost 2 bases, J lost 12 bases, and 9 bases stayed unmatched. Germline values: CDR1 DFQATT, CDR2 SNEGSKA (reference sequence). This CDR3 has 13 residues. The CDR3 sequence is CSARLAGVPRQFF. The CDR3 DNA sequence: TGCAGTGCTAGACTAGCGGGCGTTCCTAGGCAGTTCTTC.

This clonotype was recorded a few times. CDR3 amino acids: CASSLFGLAGGSDTQYF. Here the CDR3 DNA reads TGTGCCAGCAGCTTATTTGGCCTAGCGGGGGGCTCAGATACGCAGTATTTT. The chain employs TRBV7-3 and TRBJ2-3; TRBD2 matches 11 bases. The trim removed 2 bases at V and 4 bases at J, leaving 8 bases unmatched. Germline V lookup: CDR1 SGHTA, CDR2 FQGTGA. CDR3 length: 17 residues.

Comments on this clonotype: A read error may produce the germline difference seen at one junction end. The genes are TRBV12-5 and TRBJ1-3, with 7 bases identical to TRBD1. From germline, CDR1 is LGHNT and CDR2 FRNRAP. The CDR3 sequence is 14 residues long. This CDR3 is CASGPTGSGNTIYF. In DNA, the CDR3 is TGTGCTAGTGGCCCGACAGGGTCTGGAAACACCATATATTTC. The variable domain in full, completed from reference TRBV12-5 and TRBJ1-3, reads DARVTQTPRHKVTEMGQEVTMRCQPILGHNTVFWYRQTMMQGLELLAYFRNRAPLDDSGMPKDRFSAEMPDATLATLKIQPSEPRDSAVYFCASGPTGSGNTIYFGEGSWLTVV.

A few counts support this clonotype. J is TRBJ1-6 and V is TRBV18; D possibly corresponds to TRBD1 (5 bases). Germline lookup yields CDR1 KGHSH and CDR2 LQKENI. With 6 bases removed from V and 5 bases from J, the gap between germline ends came to 11 bases. The CDR3 spans 14 residues. The CDR3 sequence: CASSQGLDNSPLHF. CDR3 nucleotide sequence: TGTGCCAGCTCGCAGGGATTGGATAATTCACCCCTCCACTTT.

This clonotype was counted only a few times. V usage is TRBV7-2 and J usage is TRBJ1-3; D is unclear. The CDR3 has 14 amino acids. Trimming stripped 5 bases from V and 4 bases from J, with 12 bases between. Germline V gene lookup returns CDR1 SGHTA and CDR2 FQGNSA. The CDR3 region is CASSPEMTGNTIYF. CDR3 in DNA: TGTGCCAGCAGCCCCGAGATGACAGGAAACACCATATATTTT.

The chain combines TRBV20-1 with TRBJ2-1; D remains unclear. Trimming took off 6 bases at V and 3 bases at J, with 15 bases between the two ends. CDR3 length: 14 residues. CDR1 is DFQATT and CDR2 is SNEGSKA in the germline V gene (reference sequence). The CDR3 coding sequence is TGCAGTGCCCCCCCAGTAGGGATCTACAATGAGCAGTTCTTC. Its translation is CSAPPVGIYNEQFF.

There are many counts of this clonotype. The chain is built from TRBV3-1 and TRBJ1-2; a weak D match, TRBD1 (5 bases). The CDR3 is 13 amino acids. Per germline, CDR1 LGHDT and CDR2 YNNKEL (reference sequence). Deletions cut 8 bases from V and 2 bases from J, with 12 bases between. This CDR3 reads CASGLTANYGYTF. The CDR3 nucleotides read TGTGCCAGCGGTTTGACAGCCAACTATGGCTACACCTTC. Full variable domain (remainder filled in from reference TRBV3-1 and TRBJ1-2): DTAVSQTPKYLVTQMGNDKSIKCEQNLGHDTMYWYKQDSKKFLKIMFSYNNKELIINETVPNRFSPKSPDKAHLNLHINSLELGDSAVYFCASGLTANYGYTFGSGTRLTVV.

This clonotype has only a few counts. The chain is built from TRBV7-2 and TRBJ1-1; D not certain. CDR1 SGHTA and CDR2 FQGNSA come from the germline V gene. The CDR3 sequence is 13 residues long. V gave up 10 bases and J gave up 0 bases, with 12 bases separating them. CDR3 amino acids: CATRGSLNTEAFF. CDR3 DNA: TGTGCCACCCGTGGCAGCCTGAACACTGAAGCTTTCTTT.

This clonotype showed up many times. The CDR3 nucleotides read TGCAGCGTTGAAGGGACCGGGGGAGAGACCCAGTACTTC. Amino acid sequence: CSVEGTGGETQYF. V is TRBV29-1 and J is TRBJ2-5; perhaps TRBD2 as D (6 bases). The CDR3 spans 13 residues. Germline V gives CDR1 SQVTM, CDR2 ANQGSEA. The V end lost 1 base, the J end lost 4 bases, and 10 bases lay between the germline ends.

The CDR3 nucleotides are TGTGCCAGCAGCCCATGGGACAACACAGATACGCAGTATTTT. Residues: CASSPWDNTDTQYF. The chain recombines TRBV9 with TRBJ2-3; a weak D match, TRBD1 (6 bases). V was clipped by 4 bases and J by 2 bases, with 11 bases between them. The CDR3 contains 14 residues. Germline CDR1 SGDLS, CDR2 YYNGEE.

This clonotype was seen repeatedly, ten times or more. Here the CDR3 DNA reads TGTGCCAGCAGTAACCGTGGCGAGCAAGAGACCCAGTACTTC. It encodes CASSNRGEQETQYF. The chain combines TRBV27 with TRBJ2-5; D gene uncertain. CDR1 and CDR2 (germline): MNHEY, SMNVEV (reference sequence). V was shortened by 5 bases and J by 2 bases, with 12 bases between the two germline ends. This CDR3 is 14 amino acids long.

This clonotype has more than one count but fewer than ten. The rearrangement joins TRBV9 to TRBJ2-1, with TRBD2 matching 8 bases. Germline lookup yields CDR1 SGDLS and CDR2 YYNGEE. The J segment lost 7 bases and the V segment lost 1 base, leaving 7 bases of the junction unmatched. The CDR3 is made up of 15 amino acids. CDR3 coding DNA: TGTGCCAGCAGCGTATCTAGCGGGCGGGGGAATGAGCAGTTCTTC. It specifies CASSVSSGRGNEQFF.

This clonotype has a single count. A clone one base away is much larger, so this may be a read error. Here the CDR3 omits its conserved ending phenylalanine or tryptophan, so a read error is the likely source. The V call is TRBV28, the J call TRBJ1-6, with a weak D call TRBD1 (6 bases). This CDR3 has 15 residues. Germline CDR1 MDHEN, CDR2 SYDVKM. Trimming removed 6 bases from V and 6 bases from J, with 15 bases in between. The CDR3 region has the DNA TGTGCCAGCAGACCTCAGGTGGACAGTAATTCACCCCTCCACATT. Translating it yields CASRPQVDSNSPLHI.

The rearrangement links TRBV11-2 to TRBJ2-3; 7 nucleotides agree with TRBD2. Trimming took 1 base from V and 2 from J; bases not matched to a gene: 6. Germline CDR1 SGHAT, CDR2 FQNNGV. CDR3 length: 16 residues. The CDR3 DNA reads as TGTGCCAGCAGCTTAGGGGGCAGCGGGGTCACAGATACGCAGTATTTT. Translated, it gives CASSLGGSGVTDTQYF. Variable domain in full (rest from reference TRBV11-2 and TRBJ2-3): EAGVAQSPRYKIIEKRQSVAFWCNPISGHATLYWYQQILGQGPKLLIQFQNNGVVDDSQLPKDRFSAERLKGVDSTLKIQPAKLEDSAVYLCASSLGGSGVTDTQYFGPGTRLTVL.

This clonotype has only one observation. This chain connects TRBV7-6 to TRBJ1-1; no definite D call. This CDR3 comprises 14 residues. Germline loops: CDR1 SGHVS, CDR2 FNYEAQ. Trimming stripped 2 bases from V and 2 bases from J, with 9 bases between. CDR3 region: CASSLKEINTEAFF. Written as DNA, the CDR3 is TGTGCCAGCAGCTTAAAGGAAATAAACACTGAAGCTTTCTTT.

This clonotype was found a few times. This chain joins TRBV7-9 and TRBJ2-5; D gene ambiguous. CDR1 and CDR2 (germline): SEHNR, FQNEAQ (reference sequence). The CDR3 runs 15 residues. The V end was cut by 1 base, the J end by 5 bases, with 14 bases between. In DNA, the CDR3 is TGTGCCAGCAGCTTAGTGTTCGGTTTCGGGGAGACCCAGTACTTC. Translation gives CASSLVFGFGETQYF.

This clonotype turned up a few times. V gene TRBV5-1 combines with J gene TRBJ2-7, with D possibly called TRBD1 or TRBD2 (6 bases each). The V gene's germline CDR1 is SGHRS and CDR2 YFSETQ. The CDR3 runs 13 residues. V was cut by 2 bases and J by 3 bases, with 9 bases left in between. The CDR3 DNA reads TGCGCCAGCAGCTTAGGGGGGATCTACGAGCAGTACTTC. Amino acids: CASSLGGIYEQYF.

The rearrangement joins TRBV7-8 to TRBJ2-7; 7 nucleotides match TRBD2. The germline V gene encodes CDR1 SGHVS and CDR2 FQNEAQ. Trimming removed 0 bases from V and 1 base from J; junction bases left unmatched: 6. The CDR3 is made up of 16 amino acids. DNA of the CDR3: TGTGCCAGCAGCTTAGCTTTGCGGGAGAGTTCCTACGAGCAGTACTTC. This gives the protein CASSLALRESSYEQYF.

In its sample, this clonotype was seen a few times. The chain has TRBV20-1 and TRBJ2-3; perhaps TRBD2 as D (6 bases). The CDR3 runs 14 residues. Germline values: CDR1 DFQATT, CDR2 SNEGSKA (reference sequence). Between the trimmed V and J ends, which lost 1 base and 3 bases, there was a span of 11 bases. DNA for the CDR3: TGCAGTGCTAGAGTGGGGAGCGGGACAGATACGCAGTATTTT. Protein: CSARVGSGTDTQYF.

This clonotype appeared a few times. CDR3 protein: CASRSGGATYNEQFF. The CDR3 nucleotides are TGTGCCAGCCGTAGCGGGGGGGCCACCTACAATGAGCAGTTCTTC. The chain combines TRBV7-2 with TRBJ2-1; 11 bases are a match to TRBD2. V was clipped by 8 bases and J by 2 bases; unmatched bases: 5. Germline V gene sequence: CDR1 SGHTA, CDR2 FQGNSA. The CDR3 covers 15 residues.